What follows describes a single TCR beta chain. Antigen: not known. The sample is drawn from a study of T cells in localized non-small cell lung cancer. Study-level findings and limits: The greatest T cell clonality was found in uninvolved adjacent lung (higher than in tumor). Higher T cell density in the blood was associated with longer overall survival, whereas higher adjacent-lung clonality associated with shorter survival. Sequencing was restricted to one tumor region; therefore, heterogeneity remains possible. The study detected a median approximately 50 of the top 100 tumor clones in adjacent lung.

This CDR3 is built from 14 residues. Germline values: CDR1 SGHVS, CDR2 FQNEAQ. Trimming at V came to 5 bases and at J to 5 bases, leaving 4 bases not matched to a gene. The method was immunoSEQ multiplex PCR; TCRdb's version includes in-frame clones alone and lacks a portion of them. The data contain about 74,000 clones, around 84% of them seen just once; the ten biggest clones take up around 1.3%. The chain joins TRBV7-8 to TRBJ2-5; 11 bases line up with TRBD1. This clonotype was sampled from a female donor of 60 years or more with stage I lung adenocarcinoma. The input for sequencing was peripheral blood, taken before any cancer treatment. The CDR3 coding sequence is TGTGCCAGCAGCCCGGACAGGGGGCAGGAGACCCAGTACTTC. Amino acids: CASSPDRGQETQYF.